This TCR beta chain was identified during a study of blood T cells in healthy people across ages. Combining a sample-barcoded 5' primer with a J-beta primer mix, a second PCR ran for roughly 7 to 12 cycles. MiXCR was run by TCRdb on the 5' RACE reads, yielding one entry per CDR3 protein. The sample lists around 800,000 distinct CDR3 sequences; 25% to 30% were seen once. Study results and limitations: Naive and antigen-experienced cells could not be conclusively compared, given unsorted PBMCs.

This clonotype occurred a few times. The antigen remains undetermined. This CDR3 is 14 amino acids long. Per germline, CDR1 LNHDA and CDR2 SQIVND (reference sequence). The V and J ends lost 3 bases and 1 base respectively, with 9 bases between them. A further study also used this sample, focusing on T cells of mothers and their children.

The rearrangement joins TRBV19 to TRBJ2-5; D remains ambiguous. This sequence was found in a boy aged 5-17 years in good health. The specimen was blood. Written as DNA, the CDR3 is TGTGCCAGTAGTATTAAGGGCTCCCAAGAGACCCAGTACTTC. It encodes CASSIKGSQETQYF. The full variable domain, in which reference TRBV19 and TRBJ2-5 provide the parts outside the CDR3, is DGGITQSPKYLFRKEGQNVTLSCEQNLNHDAMYWYRQDPGQGLRLIYYSQIVNDFQKGDIAEGYSVSREKKESFPLTVTSAQKNPTAFYLCASSIKGSQETQYFGPGTRLLVL.